The 29 T cell receptor beta chains below come from one sample, sequenced in a study of cytomegalovirus exposure and HLA in healthy donors. 60 Vbeta and 13 Jbeta primers were used in PCR. Data came from immunoSEQ multiplex PCR; TCRdb stores just in-frame clones and leaves some out. The table has around 68,000 clones, 75% seen once. Sequencing was performed on PBMCs. The receptors here all came from a woman aged 25 to 45 in good health and CMV-seropositive.

Note on this clone: Other DNA sequences from this sample encode an identical CDR3 as well. CDR3 sequence reads: CASSQDRTSGLYNEQFF. The CDR3 bases are TGTGCCAGCAGCCAAGATCGGACTAGCGGGCTTTACAATGAGCAGTTCTTC. The chain employs TRBV4-2 and TRBJ2-1; 11 nucleotides agree with TRBD2. Germline CDR1 reads LGHNA; CDR2 reads YNFKEQ. Trimming removed 0 bases from V and 4 bases from J; junction bases left unmatched: 5. The CDR3 runs 17 residues.

The J gene is TRBJ1-2, the V gene TRBV9, with D maybe TRBD1 (5 bases). The CDR3 runs to 17 residues. Trimming removed 3 bases at V and 6 bases at J, with 24 bases between. Germline CDR1 is SGDLS and CDR2 is YYNGEE. CDR3 sequence (DNA): TGTGCCAGCAGCGCGGACCAAAGGGGCTTACCAAGCCATGGCTACACCTTC. This encodes CASSADQRGLPSHGYTF.

The chain employs TRBV6-5 and TRBJ1-4, with D unclear. CDR3 length: 14 amino acids. Germline-derived CDR1 and CDR2 are MNHEY and SVGAGI. The V gene lost 2 bases and the J gene lost 8 bases, with 12 bases spanning the gap. DNA for the CDR3: TGTGCCAGCAGTTACGGGCGGGTGGGGGAAAAACTGTTTTTT. This translates into CASSYGRVGEKLFF.

Concerning this clone itself: Its ends do not fully match the called genes, so a read error is possible. This sequence joins TRBV7-9 and TRBJ2-7, with D maybe TRBD1 (6 bases). CDR3 size: 14 residues. Germline lookup yields CDR1 SEHNR and CDR2 FQNEAQ (reference sequence). CDR3 amino acids: CSSSQGSNSYEQYF. The CDR3 nucleotides read TGTTCCAGCAGCCAGGGGTCCAATTCCTACGAGCAGTACTTC. Full variable domain (remainder filled in from reference TRBV7-9 and TRBJ2-7): DTGVSQNPRHKITKRGQNVTFRCDPISEHNRLYWYRQTLGQGPEFLTYFQNEAQLEKSRLLSDRFSAERPKGSFSTLEIQRTEQGDSAMYLCSSSQGSNSYEQYFGPGTRLTVT.

The chain employs TRBV19 and TRBJ2-5, with 9 bases lining up with TRBD2. The CDR3 runs to 15 residues. V was pared by 8 bases and J by 1 base, with 8 bases of the junction left unmatched. CDR1 and CDR2 (germline): LNHDA, SQIVND (reference sequence). CDR3 sequence: CASSEAGGIQETQYF. CDR3 coding DNA: TGTGCCAGTTCCGAAGCGGGAGGAATCCAAGAGACCCAGTACTTC.

This clone has more than one count but fewer than ten. This chain connects TRBV11-2 to TRBJ2-1; 12 nucleotides line up with TRBD2. The V gene's germline CDR1 is SGHAT and CDR2 FQNNGV. The CDR3 totals 16 residues. Trimming cost V 5 bases and J 8 bases; bases outside gene matches: 10. Written as DNA, the CDR3 is TGTGCCAGCAGCATCCTGACTAGCGGGAGTAAAGATGAGCAGTTCTTC. It is translated as CASSILTSGSKDEQFF.

The V and J genes are TRBV29-1 and TRBJ2-7; 14 positions agree with TRBD2. Germline CDR1 SQVTM, CDR2 ANQGSEA. This CDR3 region has 16 residues. The V gene end was trimmed by 4 bases and the J gene end by 1 base; junction bases not matched to a gene: 6. The CDR3 coding sequence is TGCAGCGTTGCAGGACTAGCGGGAGGAACTTCCTACGAGCAGTACTTC. This gives the protein CSVAGLAGGTSYEQYF.

This chain uses TRBV5-4 with TRBJ2-5; no firm D call. V dropped 0 bases and J dropped 1 base, with 4 bases sitting between them. This CDR3 spans 13 amino acids. Germline CDR1 SGHNT, CDR2 YYREEE (reference sequence). CDR3 bases: TGTGCCAGCAGCTTGGGGGCCCAAGAGACCCAGTACTTC. Its protein is CASSLGAQETQYF.

V gene TRBV15 combines with J gene TRBJ2-5; D perhaps matches TRBD1 (7 bases). This CDR3 has 15 residues. CDR1 LNHNV and CDR2 YYDKDF come from the germline V gene (reference sequence). The germline V and J ends were trimmed by 0 bases and 5 bases, with 13 bases remaining between them. DNA for the CDR3: TGTGCCACCAGCAGAGATCAGGGGGGCTCGGAGACCCAGTACTTC. Translation gives CATSRDQGGSETQYF.

The rearrangement uses TRBV11-2 and TRBJ2-2, with D tentatively TRBD1 (5 bases). Germline lookup yields CDR1 SGHAT and CDR2 FQNNGV. The length of the CDR3 is 15 residues. V shed 5 bases and J shed 5 bases, with 15 bases lying between them. The CDR3 spells CASSHWTTNTGELFF. The CDR3 DNA follows: TGTGCCAGCAGCCACTGGACAACAAATACCGGGGAGCTGTTTTTT.

V usage is TRBV7-9 and J usage is TRBJ2-7; 9 positions agree with TRBD2. The CDR3 consists of 16 residues. Germline lookup yields CDR1 SEHNR and CDR2 FQNEAQ (reference sequence). J lost 0 bases, V lost 5 bases, and 8 bases had no gene match. The CDR3 DNA follows: TGTGCCAGCAGCCTCCCGACTAGCGGCCCCTCCTACGAGCAGTACTTC. It translates to CASSLPTSGPSYEQYF.

This clone has just one count. The chain combines TRBV11-2 with TRBJ2-1; D not resolved. CDR3 length: 14 amino acids. With 4 bases removed from V and 5 bases from J, the gap between germline ends came to 12 bases. CDR1 is SGHAT and CDR2 is FQNNGV in the germline V gene. The CDR3 is CASSSLTGHNEQFF. The CDR3 DNA reads as TGTGCCAGCAGCTCCCTCACCGGTCACAATGAGCAGTTCTTC.

The chain couples TRBV29-1 to TRBJ2-5; D not certain. Germline CDR1 reads SQVTM; CDR2 reads ANQGSEA. The germline V and J ends were trimmed by 1 base and 4 bases, with 10 bases remaining between them. The CDR3 contains 13 residues. This CDR3 is CSVEVITGETQYF. CDR3 bases: TGCAGCGTTGAAGTTATTACGGGAGAGACCCAGTACTTC.

Written as DNA, the CDR3 is TGTGCCTGGACACGGGGTGGTAGCGGGACTCAAGAGACCCAGTACTTC. Protein: CAWTRGGSGTQETQYF. The chain links TRBV30 to TRBJ2-5, with 8 bases aligning to TRBD2. From germline, CDR1 is GTSNPN and CDR2 SVGIG (reference sequence). The CDR3 sequence is 16 residues long. J gave up 2 bases and V 4 bases, and 12 bases lay outside the gene matches. Based on the CDR3 plus reference TRBV30 and TRBJ2-5, the full variable domain is SQTIHQWPATLVQPVGSPLSLECTVEGTSNPNLYWYRQAAGRGLQLLFYSVGIGQISSEVPQNLSASRPQDRQFILSSKKLLLSDSGFYLCAWTRGGSGTQETQYFGPGTRLLVL.

The CDR3 nucleotides are TGTGCCAGCAGTCCCAGCGGGAATCAGTTCTTC. This encodes CASSPSGNQFF. This chain uses TRBV6-1 with TRBJ2-1, with 7 positions matching TRBD2. V dropped 5 bases and J dropped 13; count of bases not matched to a gene: 5. CDR1 MNHNS and CDR2 SASEGT come from the germline V gene. The CDR3 is 11 residues long.

The V gene is TRBV5-6, the J gene TRBJ2-1; 12 nucleotides line up with TRBD2. The V gene's germline CDR1 is SGHDT and CDR2 YYEEEE. V lost 1 base and J lost 4; bases outside the gene matches: 0. The CDR3 covers 15 residues. DNA of the CDR3: TGTGCCAGCAGCTTGCTAGCGGGAGGGTACAATGAGCAGTTCTTC. Its translation: CASSLLAGGYNEQFF. Full variable domain (remainder filled in from reference TRBV5-6 and TRBJ2-1): DAGVTQSPTHLIKTRGQQVTLRCSPKSGHDTVSWYQQALGQGPQFIFQYYEEEERQRGNFPDRFSGHQFPNYSSELNVNALLLGDSALYLCASSLLAGGYNEQFFGPGTRLTVL.

The V call is TRBV7-9, the J call TRBJ2-1; TRBD2 aligns across 10 bases. The CDR3 length is 16 residues. Germline lookup yields CDR1 SEHNR and CDR2 FQNEAQ (reference sequence). V lost 3 bases and J lost 4; bases outside the gene matches: 6. Written as DNA, the CDR3 is TGTGCCAGCAGCTTTCTCGGACTAGCGGAATACAATGAGCAGTTCTTC. Translation gives CASSFLGLAEYNEQFF.

The CDR3 region has the DNA TGTGCCAGCAGTTTAAGGGACAGCCGGGCCCAGTACTTC. Protein product: CASSLRDSRAQYF. The V and J genes are TRBV28 and TRBJ2-5; TRBD1 matches at 7 bases. CDR3 size: 13 residues. V shed 2 bases and J 9 bases; nucleotides not matched to a gene: 6. In germline, CDR1 is MDHEN, CDR2 SYDVKM.

The V gene is TRBV5-1, the J gene TRBJ2-3, with TRBD2 matching over 11 bases. The CDR3 contains 16 residues. V shed 0 bases and J 5 bases; nucleotides not matched to a gene: 5. Germline values: CDR1 SGHRS, CDR2 YFSETQ. Here the CDR3 reads CASSLELAGAKDTQYF. The CDR3, as DNA: TGCGCCAGCAGCTTGGAACTAGCGGGAGCTAAAGATACGCAGTATTTT. The variable domain in full, completed from reference TRBV5-1 and TRBJ2-3, reads KAGVTQTPRYLIKTRGQQVTLSCSPISGHRSVSWYQQTPGQGLQFLFEYFSETQRNKGNFPGRFSGRQFSNSRSEMNVSTLELGDSALYLCASSLELAGAKDTQYFGPGTRLTVL.

The chain recombines TRBV11-2 with TRBJ2-1; TRBD2 matches at 9 bases. Germline loops: CDR1 SGHAT, CDR2 FQNNGV. There are 16 residues in the CDR3. J gave up 0 bases and V 5 bases, and 5 bases lay outside the gene matches. The CDR3 loop reads CASSAGLATSYNEQFF. CDR3 sequence (DNA): TGTGCCAGCAGCGCCGGACTAGCGACCTCCTACAATGAGCAGTTCTTC.

The chain has TRBV27 and TRBJ2-3; D may be TRBD1 (6 bases). CDR3 length: 11 amino acids. Germline assignment: CDR1 MNHEY and CDR2 SMNVEV (reference sequence). V was pared by 7 bases and J by 7 bases, with 9 bases between. CDR3 coding DNA: TGTGCCAGCAAACAGGGCCATACGCAGTATTTT. Translation gives CASKQGHTQYF.

The chain combines TRBV29-1 with TRBJ2-7; TRBD2 agrees at 10 bases. J was trimmed by 7 bases and V by 7 bases; bases with no gene match: 13. This CDR3 is 14 amino acids long. The germline V gene has CDR1 SQVTM and CDR2 ANQGSEA. CDR3: CSAAKREGSLEQYF. The DNA of the CDR3 is TGCAGCGCTGCAAAGCGGGAGGGTAGTCTGGAGCAGTACTTC.

This sequence joins TRBV5-1 and TRBJ1-2, with a possible D match to TRBD1 (5 bases). The CDR3 runs to 14 residues. Between the trimmed V and J ends, which lost 0 bases and 2 bases, there was a span of 8 bases. Germline V gene lookup returns CDR1 SGHRS and CDR2 YFSETQ. CDR3 residues: CASSLEPGNYGYTF. The CDR3 region has the DNA TGCGCCAGCAGCTTGGAACCAGGGAACTATGGCTACACCTTC. Full variable domain (outside the CDR3, taken from reference TRBV5-1 and TRBJ1-2): KAGVTQTPRYLIKTRGQQVTLSCSPISGHRSVSWYQQTPGQGLQFLFEYFSETQRNKGNFPGRFSGRQFSNSRSEMNVSTLELGDSALYLCASSLEPGNYGYTFGSGTRLTVV.

The genes are TRBV27 and TRBJ2-7; the match to TRBD1 covers 7 bases. The CDR3 has 13 residues. V lost 5 bases and J lost 3; bases outside the gene matches: 4. Per germline, CDR1 MNHEY and CDR2 SMNVEV (reference sequence). The CDR3 DNA reads as TGTGCCAGCAGTGTCCGGGACAGCTACGAGCAGTACTTC. It encodes CASSVRDSYEQYF.

This chain uses TRBV6-1 with TRBJ2-5, with D perhaps matching TRBD2 (6 bases). The CDR3 is made up of 15 amino acids. CDR1 is MNHNS, CDR2 SASEGT, per germline. V was cut by 4 bases and J by 4 bases, with 16 bases left in between. The CDR3 DNA reads as TGTGCCAGCAGTGTCGGGGGAGCCCCCGGAGAGACCCAGTACTTC. This encodes CASSVGGAPGETQYF.

This rearrangement joins TRBV18 to TRBJ1-2; D remains unclear. Between the trimmed V and J ends, which lost 3 bases and 5 bases, there was a span of 10 bases. Germline assignment: CDR1 KGHSH and CDR2 LQKENI. The CDR3 consists of 13 residues. CDR3 DNA sequence: TGTGCCAGCTCACCGGGCACAGTTTATGGCTACACCTTC. Translating gives CASSPGTVYGYTF.

This chain links TRBV29-1 with TRBJ1-2, with TRBD1 as a possible D gene (6 bases). This CDR3 contains 12 residues. Germline V gene data show CDR1 as SQVTM and CDR2 as ANQGSEA. Trimming took 7 bases from V and 7 from J, leaving 16 bases between them. The CDR3 region has the DNA TGCAGCGCTACAGGGTCGATAGGTGGCTACACCTTC. Translation gives CSATGSIGGYTF.

This rearrangement joins TRBV19 to TRBJ1-1, with TRBD1 identical over 9 bases. Germline-derived CDR1 and CDR2 are LNHDA and SQIVND (reference sequence). The CDR3 totals 11 residues. V was clipped by 10 bases and J by 7 bases; unmatched bases: 4. In nucleotides, the CDR3 is TGTGCCATTGGGACAGGGCGTGAAGCTTTCTTT. Translating it yields CAIGTGREAFF.

The gene calls are TRBV2 and TRBJ1-2, with 7 bases matching TRBD1. The CDR3 has 14 amino acids. CDR1 and CDR2 (germline): SNHLY, FYNNEI. V trimming: 6 bases; J trimming: 2 bases; junction bases outside the gene matches: 6. The CDR3 reads CASSLQGPNYGYTF. The CDR3 DNA reads as TGTGCCAGCAGCCTACAGGGGCCGAACTATGGCTACACCTTC.